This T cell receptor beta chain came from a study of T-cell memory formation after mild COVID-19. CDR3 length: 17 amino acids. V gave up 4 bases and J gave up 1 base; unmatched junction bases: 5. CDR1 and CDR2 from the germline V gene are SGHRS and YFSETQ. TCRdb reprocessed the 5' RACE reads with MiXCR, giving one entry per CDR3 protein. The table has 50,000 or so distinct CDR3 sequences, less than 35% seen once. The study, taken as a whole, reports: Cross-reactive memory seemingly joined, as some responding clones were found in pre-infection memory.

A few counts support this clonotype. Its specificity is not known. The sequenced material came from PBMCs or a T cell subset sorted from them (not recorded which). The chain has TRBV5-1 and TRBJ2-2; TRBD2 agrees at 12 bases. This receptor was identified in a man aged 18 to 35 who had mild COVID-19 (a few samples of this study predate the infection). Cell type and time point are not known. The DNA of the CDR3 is TGCGCCAGCAGCCCGACTAGCGGGGGCCGGAACACCGGGGAGCTGTTTTTT. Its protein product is CASSPTSGGRNTGELFF.